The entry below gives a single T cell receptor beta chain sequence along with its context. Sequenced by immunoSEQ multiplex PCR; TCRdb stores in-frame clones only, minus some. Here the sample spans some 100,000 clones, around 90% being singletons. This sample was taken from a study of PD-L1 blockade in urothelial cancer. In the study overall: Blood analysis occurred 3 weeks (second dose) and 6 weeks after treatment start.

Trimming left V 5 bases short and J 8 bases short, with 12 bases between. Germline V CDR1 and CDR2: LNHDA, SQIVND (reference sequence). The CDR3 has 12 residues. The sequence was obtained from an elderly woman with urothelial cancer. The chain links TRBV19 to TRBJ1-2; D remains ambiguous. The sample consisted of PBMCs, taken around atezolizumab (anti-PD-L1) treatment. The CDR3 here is CASSAPNEGYTF. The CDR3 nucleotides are TGTGCCAGTAGTGCCCCCAATGAGGGCTACACCTTC.